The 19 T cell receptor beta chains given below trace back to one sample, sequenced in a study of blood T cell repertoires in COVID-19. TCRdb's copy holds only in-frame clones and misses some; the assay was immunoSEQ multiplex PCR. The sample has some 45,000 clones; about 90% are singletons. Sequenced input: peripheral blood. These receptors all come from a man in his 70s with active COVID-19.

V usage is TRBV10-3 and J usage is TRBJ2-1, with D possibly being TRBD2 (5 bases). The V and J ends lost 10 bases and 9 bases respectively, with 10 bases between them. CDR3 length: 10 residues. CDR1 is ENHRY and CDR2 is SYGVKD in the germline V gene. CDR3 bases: TGTGCCACCAAAAGCGGTGAGCAGTTCTTC. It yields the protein CATKSGEQFF.

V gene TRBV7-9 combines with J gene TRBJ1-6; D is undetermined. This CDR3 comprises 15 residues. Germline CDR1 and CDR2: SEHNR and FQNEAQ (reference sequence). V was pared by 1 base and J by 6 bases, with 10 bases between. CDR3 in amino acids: CASSLERRPNSPLHF. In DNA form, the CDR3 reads TGTGCCAGCAGCTTAGAGAGGAGACCTAATTCACCCCTCCACTTT.

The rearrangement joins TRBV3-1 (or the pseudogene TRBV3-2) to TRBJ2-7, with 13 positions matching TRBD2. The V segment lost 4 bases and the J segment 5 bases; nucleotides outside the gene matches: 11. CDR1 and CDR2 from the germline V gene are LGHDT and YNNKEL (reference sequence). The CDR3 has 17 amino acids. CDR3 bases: TGTGCCAGCAGCCGAGGGACTAGCGGGGCCCGAAGGGACGAGCAGTACTTC. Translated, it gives CASSRGTSGARRDEQYF.

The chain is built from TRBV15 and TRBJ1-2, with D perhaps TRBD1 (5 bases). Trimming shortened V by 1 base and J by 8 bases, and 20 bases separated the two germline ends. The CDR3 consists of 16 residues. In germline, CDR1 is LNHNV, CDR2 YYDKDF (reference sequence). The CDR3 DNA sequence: TGTGCCACCAGCAGAGGATCCCAAGGAAGGGGCGACGGCTACACCTTC. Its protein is CATSRGSQGRGDGYTF.

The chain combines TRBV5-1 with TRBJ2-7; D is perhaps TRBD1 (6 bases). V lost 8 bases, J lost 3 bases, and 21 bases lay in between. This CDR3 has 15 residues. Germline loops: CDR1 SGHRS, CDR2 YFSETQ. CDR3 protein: CASNIGGSLGYEQYF. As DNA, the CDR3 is TGCGCCAGTAATATAGGGGGTTCCTTAGGCTACGAGCAGTACTTC.

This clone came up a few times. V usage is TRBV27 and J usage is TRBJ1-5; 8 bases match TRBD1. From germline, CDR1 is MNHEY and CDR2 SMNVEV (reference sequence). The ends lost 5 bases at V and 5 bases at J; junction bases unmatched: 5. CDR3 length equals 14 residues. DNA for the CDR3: TGTGCCAGCAGTAAAGGACAGGGTTATCAGCCCCAGCATTTT. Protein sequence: CASSKGQGYQPQHF.

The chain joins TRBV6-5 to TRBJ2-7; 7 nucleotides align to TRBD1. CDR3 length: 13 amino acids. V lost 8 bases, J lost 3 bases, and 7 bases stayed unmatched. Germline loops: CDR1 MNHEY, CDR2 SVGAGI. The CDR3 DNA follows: TGTGCCAGCTGCACCGGGACAGACTACGAGCAGTACTTC. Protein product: CASCTGTDYEQYF.

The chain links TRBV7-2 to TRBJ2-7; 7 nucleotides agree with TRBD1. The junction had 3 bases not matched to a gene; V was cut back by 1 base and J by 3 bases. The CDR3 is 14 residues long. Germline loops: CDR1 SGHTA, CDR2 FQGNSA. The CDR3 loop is CASSLVAGGYEQYF. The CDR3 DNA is TGTGCCAGCAGCTTAGTTGCAGGGGGCTACGAGCAGTACTTC.

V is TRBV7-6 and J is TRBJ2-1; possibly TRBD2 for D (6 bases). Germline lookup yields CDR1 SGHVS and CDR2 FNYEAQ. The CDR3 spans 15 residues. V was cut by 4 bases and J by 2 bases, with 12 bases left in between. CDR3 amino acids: CASSSLGGTYNEQFF. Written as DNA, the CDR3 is TGTGCCAGCAGCTCCCTCGGGGGAACCTACAATGAGCAGTTCTTC.

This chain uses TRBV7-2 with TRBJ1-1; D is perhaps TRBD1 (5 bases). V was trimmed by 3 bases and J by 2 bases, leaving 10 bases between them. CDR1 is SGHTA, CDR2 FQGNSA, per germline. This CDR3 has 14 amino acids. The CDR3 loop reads CASSFSWGNTEAFF. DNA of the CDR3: TGTGCCAGCAGCTTTTCCTGGGGCAACACTGAAGCTTTCTTT.

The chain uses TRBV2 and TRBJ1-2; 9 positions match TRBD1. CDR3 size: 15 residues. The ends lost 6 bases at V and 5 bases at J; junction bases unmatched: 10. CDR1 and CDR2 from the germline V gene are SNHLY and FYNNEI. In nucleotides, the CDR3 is TGTGCCAGCAGAGTCGGACAGGGGAATATTTATGGCTACACCTTC. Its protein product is CASRVGQGNIYGYTF.

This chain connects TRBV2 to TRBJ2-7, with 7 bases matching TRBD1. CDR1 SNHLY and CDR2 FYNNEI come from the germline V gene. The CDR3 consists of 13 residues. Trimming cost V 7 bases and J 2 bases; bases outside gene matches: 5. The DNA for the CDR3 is TGTGCCAGCAATGGGGACAGCCCCTACGAGCAGTACTTC. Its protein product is CASNGDSPYEQYF. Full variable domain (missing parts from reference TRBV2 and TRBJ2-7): EPEVTQTPSHQVTQMGQEVILRCVPISNHLYFYWYRQILGQKVEFLVSFYNNEISEKSEIFDDQFSVERPDGSNFTLKIRSTKLEDSAMYFCASNGDSPYEQYFGPGTRLTVT.

CDR3 DNA sequence: TGTGCCAGCAGCCAACAGGGAGGGAGCGGGGAGCTGTTTTTT. Translated: CASSQQGGSGELFF. The V and J genes are TRBV7-9 and TRBJ2-2; possible D gene TRBD2, 7 bases. The CDR3 runs 14 residues. In germline, CDR1 is SEHNR, CDR2 FQNEAQ (reference sequence). Trimming took off 5 bases at V and 7 bases at J, with 14 bases between the two ends. Together with reference TRBV7-9 and TRBJ2-2, the CDR3 gives the full variable domain: DTGVSQNPRHKITKRGQNVTFRCDPISEHNRLYWYRQTLGQGPEFLTYFQNEAQLEKSRLLSDRFSAERPKGSFSTLEIQRTEQGDSAMYLCASSQQGGSGELFFGEGSRLTVL.

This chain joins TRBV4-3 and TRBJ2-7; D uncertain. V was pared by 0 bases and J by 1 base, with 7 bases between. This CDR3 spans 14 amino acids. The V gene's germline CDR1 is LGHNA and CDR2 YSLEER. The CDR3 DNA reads TGCGCCAGCAGCCAAGACCAGGTGTCCTACGAGCAGTACTTC. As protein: CASSQDQVSYEQYF.

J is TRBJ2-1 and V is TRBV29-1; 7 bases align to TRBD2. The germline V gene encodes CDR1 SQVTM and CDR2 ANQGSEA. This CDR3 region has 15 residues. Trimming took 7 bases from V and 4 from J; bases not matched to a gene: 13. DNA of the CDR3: TGCAGCGCCGGACTAGTGTCATTGGTGTACAATGAGCAGTTCTTC. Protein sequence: CSAGLVSLVYNEQFF.

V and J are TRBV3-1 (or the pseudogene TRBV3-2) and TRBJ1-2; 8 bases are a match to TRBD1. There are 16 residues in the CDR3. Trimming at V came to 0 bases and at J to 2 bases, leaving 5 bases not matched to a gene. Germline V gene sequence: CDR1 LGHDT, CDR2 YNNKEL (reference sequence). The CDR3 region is CASSQEQGGLNYGYTF. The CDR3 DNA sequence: TGTGCCAGCAGCCAAGAACAGGGGGGCCTCAACTATGGCTACACCTTC.

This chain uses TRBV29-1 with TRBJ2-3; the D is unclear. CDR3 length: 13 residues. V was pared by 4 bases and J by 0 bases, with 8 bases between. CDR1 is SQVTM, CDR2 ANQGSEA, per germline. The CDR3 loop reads CSVGLFSTDTQYF. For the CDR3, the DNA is TGCAGCGTTGGTCTTTTTAGCACAGATACGCAGTATTTT.

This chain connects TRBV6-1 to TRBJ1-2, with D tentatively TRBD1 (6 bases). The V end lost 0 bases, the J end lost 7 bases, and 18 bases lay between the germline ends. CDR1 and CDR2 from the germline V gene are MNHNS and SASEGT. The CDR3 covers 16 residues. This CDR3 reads CASSEAPGGAVGGYTF. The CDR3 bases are TGTGCCAGCAGTGAAGCGCCGGGGGGCGCGGTTGGTGGCTACACCTTC.

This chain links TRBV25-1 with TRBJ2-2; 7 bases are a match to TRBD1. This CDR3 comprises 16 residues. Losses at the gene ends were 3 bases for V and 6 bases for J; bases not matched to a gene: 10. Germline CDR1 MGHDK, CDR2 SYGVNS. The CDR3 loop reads CASSDPRTGKAGELFF. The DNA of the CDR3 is TGTGCCAGCAGTGACCCCAGGACAGGAAAGGCCGGGGAGCTGTTTTTT.